The 17 T cell receptor beta chains given below trace back to one sample, sequenced in a study of identical twins. TCRdb analysed the 5' RACE reads with MiXCR anew, one entry per CDR3 protein. This table has about 900,000 distinct CDR3 sequences, 9% to 15% appearing once. The sample was also linked to a second study, of yellow fever vaccine responses in identical twins.

Sequences were obtained from PBMCs. Receptor source: a woman younger than 30 in good health.

This clonotype was observed a handful of times. This chain joins TRBV15 and TRBJ2-3; the D call may be TRBD1 or TRBD2 (7 bases each). This CDR3 has 16 amino acids. The germline V gene encodes CDR1 LNHNV and CDR2 YYDKDF (reference sequence). The V and J ends lost 5 bases and 5 bases respectively, with 20 bases between them. The CDR3 DNA reads as TGTGCCACCAGCCCCAGGGGGGGCGTTGGGAAAGATACGCAGTATTTT. It codes for CATSPRGGVGKDTQYF.

This clonotype was counted at least ten times. The chain employs TRBV15 and TRBJ2-1, with a possible D match to TRBD1 (5 bases). Germline V lookup: CDR1 LNHNV, CDR2 YYDKDF (reference sequence). Trimming removed 6 bases at V and 4 bases at J, with 10 bases between. This CDR3 spans 13 amino acids. CDR3 nucleotide sequence: TGTGCCACCAGTCAGGGCGAATACAATGAGCAGTTCTTC. Its protein product is CATSQGEYNEQFF.

V and J are TRBV28 and TRBJ2-7; D is possibly TRBD1 or TRBD2 (6 bases each). The germline gives CDR1 MDHEN, CDR2 SYDVKM. The V and J ends lost 5 bases and 0 bases respectively, with 14 bases between them. The CDR3 totals 15 residues. CDR3 sequence (DNA): TGTGCCAGCAGTGCGGGACACCTAAGCTCCTACGAGCAGTACGTC. Protein: CASSAGHLSSYEQYV.

This clonotype was recorded a few times. The chain is built from TRBV29-1 and TRBJ2-2, with TRBD1 matching 9 bases. The CDR3 is 14 amino acids. With V trimmed by 7 bases and J by 5 bases, 8 bases remained unmatched. Germline CDR1 and CDR2: SQVTM and ANQGSEA. The DNA of the CDR3 is TGCAGCGCCAGATATGGGACAGGGACCGGGGAGCTGTTTTTT. It codes for CSARYGTGTGELFF.

In this sample, this clonotype turned up a few times. The chain links TRBV12-3 or TRBV12-4 to TRBJ1-3; D is unclear. Trimming shortened V by 6 bases and J by 0 bases, and 12 bases separated the two germline ends. This CDR3 contains 15 residues. In nucleotides, the CDR3 is TGTGCCAGCAGCGACGGACTGTCCTCTGGAAACACCATATATTTT. It is translated as CASSDGLSSGNTIYF.

CDR3 in amino acids: CASSVVPTGGELFF. CDR3 nucleotide sequence: TGTGCCAGCAGCGTAGTGCCGACAGGCGGGGAGCTGTTTTTT. The J gene is TRBJ2-2, the V gene TRBV9, with a weak D call TRBD1 (6 bases). This CDR3 has 14 amino acids. Trimming removed 0 bases from V and 7 bases from J, with 10 bases in between. The germline gives CDR1 SGDLS, CDR2 YYNGEE.

The V gene is TRBV20-1, the J gene TRBJ2-5, with D perhaps matching TRBD1 (5 bases). The CDR3 length is 14 residues. Germline V gene data show CDR1 as DFQATT and CDR2 as SNEGSKA (reference sequence). The V end was cut by 4 bases, the J end by 3 bases, with 15 bases between. The CDR3 loop is CSATPPLGEETQYF. CDR3 nucleotides: TGCAGTGCTACCCCCCCGCTAGGGGAAGAGACCCAGTACTTC.

The chain joins TRBV7-9 to TRBJ2-7; D not resolved. Germline CDR1 is SEHNR and CDR2 is FQNEAQ (reference sequence). The CDR3 runs 13 residues. The V and J ends lost 5 bases and 1 base respectively, with 9 bases between them. Here the CDR3 reads CASSRQKSYEQYV. For the CDR3, the DNA is TGTGCCAGCAGCCGTCAGAAATCCTACGAGCAGTACGTC.

This chain uses TRBV12-3 or TRBV12-4 with TRBJ2-5, with TRBD2 as a possible D gene (5 bases). Trimming removed 6 bases at V and 5 bases at J, with 25 bases between. This CDR3 has 17 residues. In DNA, the CDR3 is TGTGCCAGCAGCAACGGGGTAGGCGTGGGCGGTTCGGAGACCCAGTACTTC. It is translated as CASSNGVGVGGSETQYF.

The chain uses TRBV3-1 and TRBJ2-6; D remains ambiguous. V lost 0 bases and J lost 3, with 18 bases in between. Looked up from germline, CDR1 is LGHDT and CDR2 is YNNKEL (reference sequence). The CDR3 extends over 19 amino acids. This CDR3 is CASSQDWKGIRFGANVLTF. DNA for the CDR3: TGTGCCAGCAGCCAAGATTGGAAAGGTATCCGTTTTGGGGCCAACGTCCTGACTTTC.

This clonotype was seen at least ten times. CDR3 protein: CASSLWGDRTF. DNA of the CDR3: TGTGCCAGCAGTTTATGGGGGGATAGGACCTTC. The V gene is TRBV12-3 or TRBV12-4, the J gene TRBJ1-2, with D maybe TRBD1 (5 bases). Trimming cost V 2 bases and J 14 bases, with 12 bases left between them. This CDR3 is 11 amino acids long.

This clonotype came up a few times. The chain employs TRBV18 and TRBJ2-1; 10 nucleotides agree with TRBD2. V was pared by 3 bases and J by 7 bases, with 9 bases of the junction left unmatched. The germline CDR1 and CDR2 sequences are KGHSH and LQKENI. The CDR3 has 16 amino acids. CDR3 amino acids: CASSPTGAGGYNEQFF. The CDR3 DNA reads TGTGCCAGCTCACCGACCGGAGCGGGAGGGTATAATGAGCAGTTCTTC. Full variable domain (rest looked up from reference TRBV18 and TRBJ2-1): NAGVMQNPRHLVRRRGQEARLRCSPMKGHSHVYWYRQLPEEGLKFMVYLQKENIIDESGMPKERFSAEFPKEGPSILRIQQVVRGDSAAYFCASSPTGAGGYNEQFFGPGTRLTVL.

This clonotype was counted a few times. The rearrangement uses TRBV12-3 or TRBV12-4 and TRBJ1-4; TRBD1 agrees at 7 bases. The CDR3 runs 16 residues. With V trimmed by 1 base and J by 6 bases, 8 bases remained unmatched. The CDR3 region has the DNA TGTGCCAGCAGTTTAGGCCGGGACAGCCGCGATGAAAAACTGTTTTTT. It specifies CASSLGRDSRDEKLFF.

This clonotype was seen only a few times. This chain links TRBV10-3 with TRBJ2-1; 12 nucleotides align to TRBD2. Germline-derived CDR1 and CDR2 are ENHRY and SYGVKD. CDR3 length: 14 amino acids. Unmatched junction bases numbered 8, after V lost 8 bases and J lost 9 bases. CDR3 amino acids: CAIGRASGRGEQFF. DNA of the CDR3: TGTGCCATCGGCCGGGCTAGCGGGAGGGGTGAGCAGTTCTTC.

The rearrangement links TRBV11-3 to TRBJ2-1; 9 bases agree with TRBD2. The CDR3 runs to 16 residues. CDR1 is SGHNT, CDR2 YENEEA, per germline. Trimming cost V 11 bases and J 10 bases; bases outside gene matches: 21. CDR3 nucleotide sequence: TGTGCCTCGGCCAAGGGATTGGCGGGAGGGCCCATGGAGCAGTTCTTC. Protein: CASAKGLAGGPMEQFF.

This clonotype was recorded many times. The rearrangement joins TRBV5-1 to TRBJ2-1, with D maybe TRBD2 (6 bases). V was cut by 2 bases and J by 8 bases, with 11 bases left in between. Germline values: CDR1 SGHRS, CDR2 YFSETQ. This CDR3 is built from 13 residues. CDR3 sequence (DNA): TGCGCCAGCAGCTTCCCCCCGGGGGATGAGCAGTTCTTC. This encodes CASSFPPGDEQFF.

This clonotype turned up a few times. The chain employs TRBV2 and TRBJ2-2; D is perhaps TRBD1 or TRBD2 (6 bases each). This CDR3 is built from 13 residues. V lost 5 bases and J 6 bases, leaving 10 bases between the germline ends. The germline V gene has CDR1 SNHLY and CDR2 FYNNEI. In DNA, the CDR3 is TGTGCCAGCAGTTATGGGGGGCCCGGGGAGCTGTTTTTT. Amino acids: CASSYGGPGELFF.